A single sample gave rise to the 24 T cell receptor beta chains below, sequenced in a study of shared clonotypes between healthy human individuals. The data were produced by immunoSEQ multiplex PCR, yet TCRdb's version contains in-frame clones alone and is incomplete. This sample yields 2.3 million or so clones, of which 85% to 95% are seen a single time; about 0.37% belongs to the top ten. Sample: naive CD4+ T cells from PBMCs. Described subset: CD45RA+ positively selected. These receptors were obtained from a man aged 18 to 30 in good health. Some clones in this sample may be carry-over from other donors' samples.

The chain couples TRBV30 to TRBJ2-7; 8 bases align to TRBD2. There are 14 residues in the CDR3. The V segment lost 8 bases and the J segment 0 bases; nucleotides outside the gene matches: 9. The germline CDR1 and CDR2 sequences are GTSNPN and SVGIG (reference sequence). CDR3 residues: CAGSTGGNSYEQYF. The CDR3 DNA sequence: TGTGCCGGCTCGACGGGGGGGAACTCCTACGAGCAGTACTTC. The full variable domain, in which reference TRBV30 and TRBJ2-7 provide the parts outside the CDR3, is SQTIHQWPATLVQPVGSPLSLECTVEGTSNPNLYWYRQAAGRGLQLLFYSVGIGQISSEVPQNLSASRPQDRQFILSSKKLLLSDSGFYLCAGSTGGNSYEQYFGPGTRLTVT.

The J gene is TRBJ1-2, the V gene TRBV5-8; D ambiguous. With 2 bases removed from V and 2 bases from J, the gap between germline ends came to 7 bases. The CDR3 consists of 13 residues. The germline V gene encodes CDR1 SGHTS and CDR2 YDEGEE. CDR3 coding DNA: TGTGCCAGCAGCTTCGGCAGCAACTATGGCTACACCTTC. Amino acids: CASSFGSNYGYTF. Using reference TRBV5-8 and TRBJ1-2 for the parts outside the CDR3, the full variable domain is EAGVTQSPTHLIKTRGQQATLRCSPISGHTSVYWYQQALGLGLQFLLWYDEGEERNRGNFPPRFSGRQFPNYSSELNVNALELEDSALYLCASSFGSNYGYTFGSGTRLTVV.

The rearrangement joins TRBV5-1 to TRBJ2-7; 7 nucleotides line up with TRBD2. The germline V gene has CDR1 SGHRS and CDR2 YFSETQ. The CDR3 runs to 13 residues. With 5 bases clipped from V and 3 bases from J, the junction kept 5 bases outside the gene matches. CDR3 nucleotides: TGCGCCAGCAGACGGACTAGAGACTACGAGCAGTACTTC. Protein: CASRRTRDYEQYF.

For the CDR3, the DNA is TGTGCCACCAGCAGAGAGGTCAGCAATCAGCCCCAGCATTTT. Its translation is CATSREVSNQPQHF. The chain recombines TRBV15 with TRBJ1-5; D gene unclear. This CDR3 has 14 amino acids. Germline CDR1 is LNHNV and CDR2 is YYDKDF (reference sequence). V shed 0 bases and J shed 1 base, with 4 bases lying between them.

This clone was detected only a few times. The genes are TRBV19 and TRBJ1-5; 7 nucleotides match TRBD1. With 3 bases clipped from V and 5 bases from J, the junction kept 4 bases outside the gene matches. The CDR3 sequence is 14 residues long. CDR1 is LNHDA and CDR2 is SQIVND in the germline V gene (reference sequence). The CDR3 nucleotides read TGTGCCAGTAGTATCGGGACAGTTGATCAGCCCCAGCATTTT. Its translation is CASSIGTVDQPQHF.

The chain is built from TRBV6-5 and TRBJ2-7; the D gene is possibly TRBD2 (6 bases). The CDR3 is 16 amino acids. Germline V CDR1 and CDR2: MNHEY, SVGAGI. The ends were cut back, 0 bases at V and 2 bases at J, with 14 bases in the middle. In nucleotides, the CDR3 is TGTGCCAGCAGTTACTCCCTAGCGACCTTTCCCTACGAGCAGTACTTC. Translation: CASSYSLATFPYEQYF.

This sequence joins TRBV29-1 and TRBJ1-2; D remains unclear. Trimming removed 3 bases from V and 4 bases from J, with 12 bases in between. The CDR3 runs 13 residues. The germline gives CDR1 SQVTM, CDR2 ANQGSEA. In DNA, the CDR3 is TGCAGCGTTGATAGGGAATTACTCTATGGCTACACCTTC. It codes for CSVDRELLYGYTF.

For this clone: One junction end disagrees with the germline gene, perhaps due to a read error. V is TRBV28 and J is TRBJ2-7; 7 bases line up with TRBD2. Looked up from germline, CDR1 is MDHEN and CDR2 is SYDVKM. The CDR3 extends over 12 amino acids. CDR3 amino acids: CASSTSAGTTRF. The CDR3, as DNA: TGTGCCAGCAGCACTTCTGCCGGGACTACCCGCTTC.

V and J are TRBV7-9 and TRBJ2-1; D gene ambiguous. Germline loops: CDR1 SEHNR, CDR2 FQNEAQ (reference sequence). Trimming took 4 bases from V and 2 from J, leaving 12 bases between them. CDR3 length equals 15 residues. CDR3 residues: CASSSIRAPYNEQFF. Here the CDR3 DNA reads TGTGCCAGCAGCTCCATTCGGGCCCCCTACAATGAGCAGTTCTTC.

CDR3 sequence: CASSFGLAETLDTQYF. CDR3 bases: TGCGCCAGCAGCTTTGGACTAGCGGAGACACTCGATACGCAGTATTTT. The J gene is TRBJ2-3, the V gene TRBV5-1, with 10 bases lining up with TRBD2. Trimming at V came to 2 bases and at J to 6 bases, leaving 9 bases not matched to a gene. From germline, CDR1 is SGHRS and CDR2 YFSETQ. The CDR3 sequence is 16 residues long. Supplemented by reference TRBV5-1 and TRBJ2-3, the full variable domain reads KAGVTQTPRYLIKTRGQQVTLSCSPISGHRSVSWYQQTPGQGLQFLFEYFSETQRNKGNFPGRFSGRQFSNSRSEMNVSTLELGDSALYLCASSFGLAETLDTQYFGPGTRLTVL.

The genes are TRBV27 and TRBJ2-2; D gene uncertain. The CDR3 is 13 amino acids. From germline, CDR1 is MNHEY and CDR2 SMNVEV (reference sequence). DNA for the CDR3: TGTGAAGCAGGCGATCCGAACACCGGGGAGCTGTTTTTT. This sequence encodes CEAGDPNTGELFF.

The chain is built from TRBV5-6 and TRBJ2-4; unclear D gene. This CDR3 region has 14 residues. The V end lost 4 bases, the J end lost 8 bases, and 16 bases lay between the germline ends. Germline CDR1 SGHDT, CDR2 YYEEEE. The CDR3: CASSPVERWDIQYF. As DNA, the CDR3 is TGTGCCAGCAGCCCGGTGGAACGGTGGGACATTCAGTACTTC.

The V gene is TRBV30, the J gene TRBJ1-3; unclear D gene. Germline CDR1 reads GTSNPN; CDR2 reads SVGIG (reference sequence). The CDR3 has 15 residues. Trimming shortened V by 0 bases and J by 4 bases, and 13 bases separated the two germline ends. CDR3 bases: TGTGCCTGGAGTGTACAGCTCCAGCTGGGAAACACCATATATTTT. As protein: CAWSVQLQLGNTIYF.

The genes are TRBV28 and TRBJ2-3, with D unclear. Germline lookup yields CDR1 MDHEN and CDR2 SYDVKM. The CDR3 covers 12 residues. Trimming pared 5 bases from V and 11 bases from J, leaving 14 bases between. The CDR3 loop reads CASSPRTLEQYF. The CDR3 DNA follows: TGTGCCAGCAGTCCAAGGACGCTAGAGCAGTATTTT.

This sequence joins TRBV9 and TRBJ2-1; 7 bases are shared with TRBD2. The CDR3 is 14 residues long. Per germline, CDR1 SGDLS and CDR2 YYNGEE. The V gene end was trimmed by 4 bases and the J gene end by 6 bases; junction bases not matched to a gene: 7. The CDR3 DNA reads TGTGCCAGCAGCCCGCGGACTAGTTTCAATGAGCAGTTCTTC. Its protein is CASSPRTSFNEQFF.

The V gene is TRBV11-2, the J gene TRBJ2-7; either TRBD1 or TRBD2 may fit D (5 bases each). The germline CDR1 and CDR2 sequences are SGHAT and FQNNGV. With 3 bases removed from V and 2 bases from J, the gap between germline ends came to 17 bases. The CDR3 is made up of 16 amino acids. The CDR3 nucleotides read TGTGCCAGCAGCTTTAGTGCATGGGACGGAACCTACGAGCAGTACTTC. This translates into CASSFSAWDGTYEQYF.

The rearrangement uses TRBV19 and TRBJ1-5; D unclear. Germline-derived CDR1 and CDR2 are LNHDA and SQIVND (reference sequence). Trimming shortened V by 9 bases and J by 1 base, and 16 bases separated the two germline ends. The CDR3 spans 15 residues. The CDR3 DNA reads as TGTGCCAGCGAAAACCCCCTCTTGAGCAATCAGCCCCAGCATTTT. It codes for CASENPLLSNQPQHF.

This chain connects TRBV15 to TRBJ2-1, with 7 positions matching TRBD1. The germline gives CDR1 LNHNV, CDR2 YYDKDF (reference sequence). V was pared by 5 bases and J by 5 bases, with 6 bases of the junction left unmatched. The CDR3 runs to 14 residues. CDR3 in DNA: TGTGCCACCAGCGTAGGGGGCTTCCACAATGAGCAGTTCTTC. This sequence encodes CATSVGGFHNEQFF.

This rearrangement joins TRBV6-6 to TRBJ2-5; D is unclear. This CDR3 contains 15 residues. Germline CDR1 MNHNY, CDR2 SVGAGI (reference sequence). V shed 11 bases and J shed 0 bases, with 19 bases lying between them. CDR3 protein: CAVKGRRSNQETQYF. As DNA, the CDR3 is TGTGCCGTCAAGGGTCGGCGGTCAAACCAAGAGACCCAGTACTTC.

V usage is TRBV20-1 and J usage is TRBJ1-1; D is undetermined. The CDR3 is 10 amino acids. Germline-derived CDR1 and CDR2 are DFQATT and SNEGSKA (reference sequence). The CDR3 protein is CREKNTEAFF. The CDR3 DNA is TGCAGGGAAAAGAACACTGAAGCTTTCTTT.

In its sample, this clone was seen once. The chain employs TRBV5-1 and TRBJ2-3; 8 bases map to TRBD2. In germline, CDR1 is SGHRS, CDR2 YFSETQ. CDR3 length equals 13 residues. V lost 4 bases, J lost 6 bases, and 4 bases stayed unmatched. CDR3 nucleotide sequence: TGCGCCAGCAGCAAAGCGGGAGTTGATACGCAGTATTTT. Translated: CASSKAGVDTQYF.

The J gene is TRBJ2-3, the V gene TRBV4-1; D not resolved. Germline lookup yields CDR1 MGHRA and CDR2 YSYEKL. CDR3 size: 13 residues. Trimming left V 0 bases short and J 10 bases short, with 11 bases between. CDR3 protein: CASSQDSLTPQYF. The CDR3, as DNA: TGCGCCAGCAGCCAAGATTCGCTAACCCCGCAGTATTTT.

With regard to this clone: The sample contains more than one DNA sequence encoding this CDR3. V is TRBV6-5 and J is TRBJ2-7; maybe TRBD1 (5 bases). The CDR3 is 13 residues long. Germline values: CDR1 MNHEY, CDR2 SVGAGI. Trimming stripped 5 bases from V and 2 bases from J, with 10 bases between. CDR3 protein: CASSRQGPYEQYF. As DNA, the CDR3 is TGTGCCAGCAGTCGGCAGGGCCCCTACGAGCAGTACTTC.

The V call is TRBV28, the J call TRBJ2-7, with D possibly TRBD1 on 6 matching bases. Trimming removed 6 bases from V and 2 bases from J, with 14 bases in between. Germline V gene data show CDR1 as MDHEN and CDR2 as SYDVKM. The CDR3 contains 14 residues. Written as DNA, the CDR3 is TGTGCCAGCAGGTATAACAGGGTAACCTACGAGCAGTACTTC. Residues: CASRYNRVTYEQYF.